This is a list of T cell receptor beta chains from one sample in a study of PD-1 blockade in classical Hodgkin lymphoma. Some clones are missing from TCRdb's copy, which holds only in-frame ones; the method was immunoSEQ multiplex PCR. The sample gives about 110,000 clones, roughly nine tenths of which show up once; about 20% is in the top ten. This specimen consisted of peripheral blood mononuclear cells (PBMCs), obtained before the second cycle of nivolumab. All receptors come from a human donor with classical Hodgkin lymphoma. CDR3s include the opening cysteine and the closing phenylalanine or tryptophan. The order of the fields is clone size, V gene, J gene, D gene, CDR3 protein, CDR3 DNA. A D gene is named only where the DNA matches it firmly. Size values are once, few and many counts, or a class for expanded clones, and some rows have none.

many	TRBV19	TRBJ2-1	TRBD2	CASSKEKGLAGLHLFYNEQFF	TGTGCCAGTAGTAAGGAGAAGGGACTAGCGGGACTTCATCTCTTTTACAATGAGCAGTTCTTC
-	TRBV10-1	TRBJ2-3	TRBD1	CASSETGTGGDVYTDTQYF	TGCGCCAGCAGTGAGACTGGGACAGGGGGCGATGTTTATACAGATACGCAGTATTTT
-	TRBV28	TRBJ2-1	TRBD2	CASSEPRASGRLHNEQFF	TGTGCCAGCAGCGAACCCCGGGCTAGCGGGAGACTCCACAATGAGCAGTTCTTC
-	TRBV6-1	TRBJ2-7	-	CASSERPYEQYF	TGTGCCAGCAGTGAAAGGCCCTACGAGCAGTACTTC
once	TRBV5-1	TRBJ1-1	-	CASSPTGNTEAFF	TGCGCCAGCAGCCCGACGGGGAACACTGAAGCTTTCTTT
-	TRBV18	TRBJ2-7	-	CASSPRAGPYEQYF	TGTGCCAGCTCACCGCGGGCAGGCCCATACGAGCAGTACTTC
-	TRBV19	TRBJ2-1	TRBD2	CASSIGGSGTYNEQFF	TGTGCCAGTAGTATCGGAGGGAGCGGGACCTACAATGAGCAGTTCTTC
-	TRBV5-6	TRBJ2-7	-	CASSLDGQGYEQYF	TGTGCCAGCAGCCTGGATGGTCAGGGCTACGAGCAGTACTTC
-	TRBV5-1	TRBJ1-6	-	CASSLEGGSPLHF	TGCGCCAGCAGCTTGGAAGGGGGGTCACCCCTCCACTTT
-	TRBV7-2	TRBJ2-7	-	CASSLLPTQGYSYEQYF	TGTGCCAGCAGCTTACTACCTACACAGGGATATTCCTACGAGCAGTACTTC
-	TRBV2	TRBJ1-2	TRBD1	CASSSDRVYGYTF	TGTGCCAGCAGCTCCGACAGGGTGTATGGCTACACCTTC
-	TRBV5-1	TRBJ2-7	-	CASSLVEGSESF	TGCGCCAGCAGCTTGGTTGAGGGTTCGGAGTCCTTC
once	TRBV18	TRBJ1-2	-	CASSFGIGYGYTF	TGTGCCAGTTCCTTCGGGATCGGCTATGGCTACACCTTC
-	TRBV29-1	TRBJ2-5	-	CSFGASQAGTQYF	TGCAGTTTTGGGGCTAGCCAAGCGGGGACCCAGTACTTC
-	TRBV30	TRBJ2-1	-	CAWDDRTLLYNEQFF	TGTGCCTGGGATGACAGGACCCTCCTCTACAATGAGCAGTTCTTC
-	TRBV11-2	TRBJ2-5	-	CASSLLTGGETQYF	TGTGCCAGCAGCTTACTGACAGGAGGGGAGACCCAGTACTTC
-	TRBV14	TRBJ1-4	-	CASSPRTGSDEKLFF	TGTGCCAGCAGCCCTCGAACAGGGTCGGATGAAAAACTGTTTTTT
-	TRBV7-7	TRBJ2-1	-	CASSLTGDSLNEQFF	TGTGCCAGCAGCTTAACGGGGGACAGTTTAAATGAGCAGTTCTTC
-	TRBV6-5	TRBJ1-3	-	CASSFGSGNTIYF	TGTGCCAGCAGTTTCGGGTCTGGAAACACCATATATTTT
-	TRBV6-5	TRBJ2-7	-	CASSYLQGSEEQYF	TGTGCCAGCAGTTACCTTCAGGGTTCTGAGGAGCAGTACTTC
-	TRBV29-1	TRBJ1-2	TRBD1	CSVESGGQGVTGYTF	TGCAGCGTTGAGTCGGGGGGCCAGGGGGTTACTGGCTACACCTTC
-	TRBV28	TRBJ2-1	-	CASSLVSGRYNEQFF	TGTGCCAGCAGTTTAGTGTCGGGGCGGTACAATGAGCAGTTCTTC
-	TRBV6-6	TRBJ2-5	-	CASWDLVQETQYF	TGTGCCAGCTGGGACCTTGTCCAAGAGACCCAGTACTTC
-	TRBV16	TRBJ1-5	-	CASSQSIGVNLEHQPQHF	TGTGCCAGCAGCCAATCGATTGGGGTAAATTTGGAGCACCAGCCCCAGCATTTT
-	TRBV28	TRBJ2-7	-	CASSRQTYEQYF	TGTGCCAGCAGTAGACAGACCTACGAGCAGTACTTC
-	TRBV27	TRBJ2-3	-	CASSYTGTDTQYF	TGTGCCAGCAGTTATACTGGGACAGATACGCAGTATTTT
-	TRBV4-2	TRBJ2-7	-	CASSQDPTGTYEQYF	TGTGCCAGCAGCCAAGATCCCACAGGGACCTACGAGCAGTACTTC
-	TRBV4-1	TRBJ2-6	-	CASSQEQASSGANVLTF	TGCGCCAGCAGCCAAGAACAGGCTAGCTCTGGGGCCAACGTCCTGACTTTC
once	TRBV10-3	TRBJ2-7	TRBD2	CAIKPERTSGNEQYF	TGTGCCATCAAACCCGAGAGGACTAGCGGGAACGAGCAGTACTTC
-	TRBV10-3	TRBJ1-4	-	CASKGLGTNEKLFF	TGTGCCAGCAAAGGTCTTGGAACTAATGAAAAACTGTTTTTT
-	TRBV18	TRBJ1-2	-	CASSPQETGNYGYTF	TGTGCCAGCTCCCCCCAGGAAACAGGCAACTATGGCTACACCTTC
-	TRBV6-1	TRBJ2-4	-	CASAGSLAKNIQYF	TGTGCCAGCGCGGGCAGTCTAGCCAAAAACATTCAGTACTTC
-	TRBV18	TRBJ2-7	-	CASSPNGAIEQYF	TGTGCCAGCTCACCTAACGGGGCTATCGAGCAGTACTTC
-	TRBV7-9	TRBJ2-1	TRBD2	CASSPQTSGREGEQFF	TGTGCCAGCAGCCCTCAGACTAGCGGGAGGGAGGGTGAGCAGTTCTTC
once	TRBV28	TRBJ2-2	TRBD1	CASRIERWGTGTGRGELFF	TGTGCCAGCAGAATAGAGAGATGGGGCACCGGGACAGGGCGCGGGGAGCTGTTTTTT